This entry lists 29 T cell receptor beta chains sequenced from one sample in a study of Ad26.COV2.S vaccination and SARS-CoV-2 variants. As for treatment: some 20 received Ad26.COV2.S at low or high dose, single or two shots; 5 received placebo; per-sample allocation not given. Specimens were obtained on day 63 following the first vaccine or placebo injection. Assay: immunoSEQ multiplex PCR; the TCRdb copy retains only in-frame clones and omits some. The data show around 250,000 clones, with roughly 89% seen just once and under 3% held by the top ten. The sequences come from peripheral blood, collected in a trial of Ad26.COV2.S vaccine versus placebo. The source is a person between 18 and 59 years old who received the Ad26.COV2.S COVID-19 vaccine or a placebo.

The chain employs TRBV5-1 and TRBJ2-6; D ambiguous. CDR3 length equals 15 residues. V was pared by 0 bases and J by 1 base, with 5 bases between. Germline V gives CDR1 SGHRS, CDR2 YFSETQ. CDR3 protein: CASSLEGSGANVLTF. The CDR3 nucleotides are TGCGCCAGCAGCTTGGAAGGGTCTGGGGCCAACGTCCTGACTTTC.

The chain uses TRBV9 and TRBJ2-1; weak D call: TRBD2 (6 bases). In germline, CDR1 is SGDLS, CDR2 YYNGEE. Between the trimmed V and J ends, which lost 4 bases and 0 bases, there was a span of 17 bases. CDR3 length: 17 residues. The CDR3 DNA reads as TGTGCCAGCAGCCGCAGCTCGCGGGGAGGCTCCTACAATGAGCAGTTCTTC. Protein sequence: CASSRSSRGGSYNEQFF.

This chain joins TRBV12-5 and TRBJ2-3; TRBD2 agrees at 10 bases. This CDR3 is 18 amino acids long. Germline CDR1 and CDR2: LGHNT and FRNRAP. V trimming: 7 bases; J trimming: 3 bases; junction bases outside the gene matches: 16. The CDR3 region is CASEEGSGGAGETDTQYF. In DNA, the CDR3 is TGTGCTAGTGAAGAGGGGAGCGGGGGGGCCGGAGAGACAGATACGCAGTATTTT.

The chain links TRBV25-1 to TRBJ2-4; 7 positions agree with TRBD1. Trimming removed 1 base from V and 0 bases from J; junction bases left unmatched: 6. Germline V gene sequence: CDR1 MGHDK, CDR2 SYGVNS. This CDR3 has 17 amino acids. The CDR3 protein is CASSEWGQGVAKNIQYF. DNA of the CDR3: TGTGCCAGCAGTGAATGGGGCCAGGGGGTAGCCAAAAACATTCAGTACTTC. The full variable domain, rest sourced from reference TRBV25-1 and TRBJ2-4, is EADIYQTPRYLVIGTGKKITLECSQTMGHDKMYWYQQDPGMELHLIHYSYGVNSTEKGDLSSESTVSRIRTEHFPLTLESARPSHTSQYLCASSEWGQGVAKNIQYFGAGTRLSVL.

This clone was picked up one time. The rearrangement joins TRBV5-6 to TRBJ1-6, with D hard to call. The V and J ends lost 3 bases and 0 bases respectively, with 10 bases between them. The V gene's germline CDR1 is SGHDT and CDR2 YYEEEE. The CDR3 is 16 amino acids. The CDR3 bases are TGTGCCAGCAGCTACGGTAGCTTCTCCTATAATTCACCCCTCCACTTT. It yields the protein CASSYGSFSYNSPLHF.

The chain is built from TRBV6-5 and TRBJ1-3; TRBD1 agrees at 8 bases. The CDR3 has 15 amino acids. CDR1 and CDR2 (germline): MNHEY, SVGAGI. Unmatched junction bases numbered 3, after V lost 5 bases and J lost 0 bases. CDR3: CASSRDRSSGNTIYF. The CDR3 region has the DNA TGTGCCAGCAGTCGGGACAGGTCCTCTGGAAACACCATATATTTT.

The chain has TRBV27 and TRBJ1-2, with 12 bases lining up with TRBD1. In germline, CDR1 is MNHEY, CDR2 SMNVEV (reference sequence). This CDR3 is built from 18 residues. V trimming: 6 bases; J trimming: 4 bases; junction bases outside the gene matches: 15. CDR3 nucleotide sequence: TGTGCCAGCAGCCTGACCGGGACAGGGGGCTTAGAATCCTATGGCTACACCTTC. This translates into CASSLTGTGGLESYGYTF.

This sequence joins TRBV7-9 and TRBJ1-4; D unresolved. Deletions cut 1 base from V and 5 bases from J, with 11 bases between. Germline CDR1 is SEHNR and CDR2 is FQNEAQ (reference sequence). This CDR3 contains 15 residues. CDR3: CASSLDISWNEKLFF. The CDR3 bases are TGTGCCAGCAGCTTAGACATCTCATGGAATGAAAAACTGTTTTTT. Full variable domain (outside the CDR3, taken from reference TRBV7-9 and TRBJ1-4): DTGVSQNPRHKITKRGQNVTFRCDPISEHNRLYWYRQTLGQGPEFLTYFQNEAQLEKSRLLSDRFSAERPKGSFSTLEIQRTEQGDSAMYLCASSLDISWNEKLFFGSGTQLSVL.

This chain uses TRBV30 with TRBJ2-2; TRBD2 agrees at 9 bases. The length of the CDR3 is 16 residues. Per germline, CDR1 GTSNPN and CDR2 SVGIG (reference sequence). J gave up 6 bases and V 0 bases, and 8 bases lay outside the gene matches. The chain's CDR3 is CAWSVLAGGVSGELFF. CDR3 DNA sequence: TGTGCCTGGAGTGTACTGGCGGGAGGGGTCTCCGGGGAGCTGTTTTTT.

V and J are TRBV12-3 or TRBV12-4 and TRBJ1-2; a weak D match, TRBD1 (6 bases). V shed 3 bases and J shed 7 bases, with 12 bases lying between them. The CDR3 totals 13 residues. This chain's CDR3 is CASSFLHRAGYTF. The CDR3 DNA sequence: TGTGCCAGCAGTTTTCTCCACAGGGCTGGCTACACCTTC.

This sequence joins TRBV15 and TRBJ2-1; no definite D call. Germline CDR1 is LNHNV and CDR2 is YYDKDF (reference sequence). This CDR3 is 14 amino acids long. V lost 5 bases and J lost 0, with 8 bases in between. The CDR3 DNA sequence: TGTGCCACCAGCTCCCAGAGCTCCTACAATGAGCAGTTCTTC. This translates into CATSSQSSYNEQFF. The variable domain in full, with the rest retrieved from reference TRBV15 and TRBJ2-1, is DAMVIQNPRYQVTQFGKPVTLSCSQTLNHNVMYWYQQKSSQAPKLLFHYYDKDFNNEADTPDNFQSRRPNTSFCFLDIRSPGLGDTAMYLCATSSQSSYNEQFFGPGTRLTVL.

The chain carries TRBV7-3 and TRBJ2-1; the match to TRBD2 covers 13 bases. Trimming took 4 bases from V and 7 from J; bases not matched to a gene: 22. CDR1 and CDR2 (germline): SGHTA, FQGTGA. The CDR3 contains 21 residues. CDR3 DNA: TGTGCCAGCAGCTCTACGCCCCCGGGACTAGCGGGAACCTTTCGGGGAAATGAGCAGTTCTTC. This translates into CASSSTPPGLAGTFRGNEQFF.

This clone has only a few counts. V is TRBV5-1 and J is TRBJ1-2, with 10 bases identical to TRBD1. V trimming: 4 bases; J trimming: 1 base; junction bases outside the gene matches: 10. The CDR3 runs 17 residues. Germline-derived CDR1 and CDR2 are SGHRS and YFSETQ. The CDR3, as DNA: TGCGCCAGCAGCGTACTCCGGGGGGACAGGGGTAACTATGGCTACACCTTC. It translates to CASSVLRGDRGNYGYTF.

The chain employs TRBV12-3 or TRBV12-4 and TRBJ1-1; D is unresolved. V was pared by 5 bases and J by 1 base, with 5 bases between. There are 12 residues in the CDR3. CDR3 nucleotide sequence: TGTGCCAGCAGTCTAGGGAACACTGAAGCTTTCTTT. Translating it yields CASSLGNTEAFF.

The genes are TRBV6-2 or TRBV6-3 and TRBJ2-7, with unresolved D. CDR3 size: 18 residues. The V gene lost 3 bases and the J gene lost 0 bases, with 21 bases spanning the gap. Germline V gene lookup returns CDR1 MNHEY and CDR2 SVGEGT. The CDR3 nucleotides read TGTGCCAGCAGTTATGAGTCCGCTACGCAACAAAGCTCCTACGAGCAGTACTTC. Encoded protein: CASSYESATQQSSYEQYF.

The chain combines TRBV5-1 with TRBJ1-2, with TRBD1 as a possible D gene (5 bases). The ends were cut back, 0 bases at V and 8 bases at J, with 14 bases in the middle. The CDR3 has 14 residues. Germline CDR1 SGHRS, CDR2 YFSETQ. CDR3 sequence: CASSLDSGPWGYTF. CDR3 in DNA: TGCGCCAGCAGCTTGGATTCGGGGCCTTGGGGCTACACCTTC.

The rearrangement links TRBV6-6 to TRBJ2-7, with a possible D match to TRBD2 (6 bases). Germline V gives CDR1 MNHNY, CDR2 SVGAGI (reference sequence). Trimming pared 0 bases from V and 0 bases from J, leaving 9 bases between. The CDR3 has 15 amino acids. The CDR3 DNA is TGTGCCAGCAGTTACTCCGCGGGATCCTCCTACGAGCAGTACGTC. Protein product: CASSYSAGSSYEQYV.

The J gene is TRBJ1-4, the V gene TRBV18; D may be TRBD1 (5 bases). Germline loops: CDR1 KGHSH, CDR2 LQKENI. CDR3 length: 13 amino acids. Trimming took 3 bases from V and 5 from J, leaving 7 bases between them. The CDR3 loop is CASSPQGNEKLFF. As DNA, the CDR3 is TGTGCCAGCTCACCGCAGGGAAATGAAAAACTGTTTTTT. The full variable domain, in which reference TRBV18 and TRBJ1-4 provide the parts outside the CDR3, is NAGVMQNPRHLVRRRGQEARLRCSPMKGHSHVYWYRQLPEEGLKFMVYLQKENIIDESGMPKERFSAEFPKEGPSILRIQQVVRGDSAAYFCASSPQGNEKLFFGSGTQLSVL.

This chain joins TRBV11-2 and TRBJ2-7, with 7 bases fitting TRBD1. The trim removed 5 bases at V and 2 bases at J, leaving 3 bases unmatched. This CDR3 contains 13 residues. Germline lookup yields CDR1 SGHAT and CDR2 FQNNGV. The CDR3 nucleotides are TGTGCCAGCAGCCCGGACAGGCCCTACGAGCAGTACGTC. It encodes CASSPDRPYEQYV.

This chain links TRBV4-1 with TRBJ1-5; D gene uncertain. The germline CDR1 and CDR2 sequences are MGHRA and YSYEKL. This CDR3 comprises 15 residues. V lost 1 base to trimming and J lost 3 bases, with 10 bases between them. The CDR3 loop reads CASSQVVRYNQPQHF. DNA of the CDR3: TGCGCCAGCAGCCAAGTTGTCAGATACAATCAGCCCCAGCATTTT.

This chain connects TRBV7-9 to TRBJ2-1; D is possibly TRBD2 (5 bases). Trimming left V 5 bases short and J 9 bases short, with 14 bases between. Germline V lookup: CDR1 SEHNR, CDR2 FQNEAQ (reference sequence). The CDR3 is 13 amino acids. Written as DNA, the CDR3 is TGTGCCAGCAGCCCTAGCCTTTTACCTGAGCAGTTCTTC. Its protein is CASSPSLLPEQFF.

The chain carries TRBV7-9 and TRBJ2-5, with 16 bases matching TRBD2. CDR3 length: 17 amino acids. J gave up 5 bases and V 5 bases, and 8 bases lay outside the gene matches. Germline-derived CDR1 and CDR2 are SEHNR and FQNEAQ (reference sequence). The CDR3 sequence is CASSPKGLAGGNETQYF. The CDR3 region has the DNA TGTGCCAGCAGCCCTAAGGGACTAGCGGGGGGGAATGAGACCCAGTACTTC.

This clone showed up just once. The chain has TRBV5-1 and TRBJ2-5, with 7 bases lining up with TRBD1. The CDR3 extends over 15 amino acids. The trim removed 4 bases at V and 2 bases at J, leaving 8 bases unmatched. Germline V gene sequence: CDR1 SGHRS, CDR2 YFSETQ. The CDR3 region has the DNA TGCGCCAGCAGCAATAAGACAGGGCAACAAGAGACCCAGTACTTC. It encodes CASSNKTGQQETQYF.

The CDR3 region is CASSRRGGTDTQYF. The CDR3 DNA is TGTGCCAGCAGCCGCAGGGGGGGGACGGATACGCAGTATTTT. The rearrangement joins TRBV27 to TRBJ2-3, with D possibly being TRBD1 or TRBD2 (7 bases each). V was cut by 6 bases and J by 6 bases, with 16 bases left in between. Germline V gene lookup returns CDR1 MNHEY and CDR2 SMNVEV (reference sequence). This CDR3 is built from 14 residues.

This clone was seen more than once but under ten times. This chain uses TRBV7-9 with TRBJ1-2; 8 bases are shared with TRBD1. V shed 2 bases and J 1 base; nucleotides not matched to a gene: 9. CDR1 SEHNR and CDR2 FQNEAQ come from the germline V gene (reference sequence). The CDR3 runs 17 residues. In nucleotides, the CDR3 is TGTGCCAGCAGCTTAAGGGGACAGGCCGGCGTTAACTATGGCTACACCTTC. Its protein is CASSLRGQAGVNYGYTF.

This sequence joins TRBV7-3 and TRBJ2-2; no clear D gene. There are 14 residues in the CDR3. The germline V and J ends were trimmed by 1 base and 0 bases, with 3 bases remaining between them. Germline V gives CDR1 SGHTA, CDR2 FQGTGA. CDR3: CASSLIPNTGELFF. CDR3 bases: TGTGCCAGCAGCTTAATACCGAACACCGGGGAGCTGTTTTTT.

This clone has more than one count but fewer than ten. The V gene is TRBV19, the J gene TRBJ2-5; possibly TRBD1 or TRBD2 for D (5 bases each). Germline V gene sequence: CDR1 LNHDA, CDR2 SQIVND (reference sequence). This CDR3 comprises 15 residues. V was cut by 1 base and J by 1 base, with 10 bases left in between. CDR3 region: CASSIAAGGQETQYF. The CDR3 bases are TGTGCCAGTAGTATAGCCGCTGGGGGCCAAGAGACCCAGTACTTC. Full variable domain (missing parts from reference TRBV19 and TRBJ2-5): DGGITQSPKYLFRKEGQNVTLSCEQNLNHDAMYWYRQDPGQGLRLIYYSQIVNDFQKGDIAEGYSVSREKKESFPLTVTSAQKNPTAFYLCASSIAAGGQETQYFGPGTRLLVL.

The chain is built from TRBV29-1 and TRBJ2-3; D remains ambiguous. This CDR3 contains 15 residues. Germline V gives CDR1 SQVTM, CDR2 ANQGSEA. Trimming left V 3 bases short and J 3 bases short, with 16 bases between. CDR3 bases: TGCAGCGTTGAGGGGATCCAATTGCGGACAGATACGCAGTATTTT. Translation: CSVEGIQLRTDTQYF.

Regarding this clone: Mismatch with germline at one junction end may stem from a read error. V is TRBV10-1 and J is TRBJ1-4; perhaps TRBD1 as D (6 bases). The CDR3 length is 15 residues. Germline-derived CDR1 and CDR2 are WNHNN and SYGVQD (reference sequence). As DNA, the CDR3 is TGCGCCCGCAGTGGGAGGGGGGGCGCGGAGGAAAAACTGTTTTTT. This encodes CARSGRGGAEEKLFF.